Described below is a single T cell receptor (beta chain) sequence and its context. This sample is drawn from a study of T cell repertoires in cytomegalovirus infection. V lost 0 bases and J lost 0, with 13 bases in between. The CDR3 has 17 amino acids. Per the germline V gene, CDR1 is MNHEY and CDR2 is SVGEGT. TCRdb itself ran the reads through MiXCR, one entry per CDR3 protein. The data hold roughly 320,000 distinct CDR3 sequences, with 9% to 9.5% observed a single time. This receptor was taken from a human donor in good health (CMV status not recorded). Some clones in this sample may be carry-over from other donors' samples. Sequencing was done on a sample of PBMCs. V and J are TRBV6-2 or TRBV6-3 and TRBJ2-3, with a possible D match to TRBD2 (5 bases). The CDR3 sequence is CASSYSRARRSTDTQYF. The CDR3 nucleotides read TGTGCCAGCAGTTACTCGAGGGCACGCCGAAGCACAGATACGCAGTATTTT.